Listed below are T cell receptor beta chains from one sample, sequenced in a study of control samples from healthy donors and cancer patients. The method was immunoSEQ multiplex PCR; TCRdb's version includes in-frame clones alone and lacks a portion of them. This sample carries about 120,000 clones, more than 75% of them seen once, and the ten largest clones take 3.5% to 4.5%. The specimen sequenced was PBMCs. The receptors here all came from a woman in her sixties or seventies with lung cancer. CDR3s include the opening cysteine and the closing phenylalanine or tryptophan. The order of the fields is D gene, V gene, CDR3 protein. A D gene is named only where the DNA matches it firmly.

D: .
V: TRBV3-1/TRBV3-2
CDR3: CASKRSSYNEQFF

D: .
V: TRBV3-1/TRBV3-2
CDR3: CASSRTALYNEQFF

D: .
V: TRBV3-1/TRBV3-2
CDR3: CASSQGGEKLFF

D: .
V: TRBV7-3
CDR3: CASSPQGESYGYTF

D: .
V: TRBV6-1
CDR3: CASSESVPGNTIYF

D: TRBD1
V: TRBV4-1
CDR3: CASSRQGTQGSSYNEQFF

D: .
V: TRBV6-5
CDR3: CASTEGGVNTEAFF

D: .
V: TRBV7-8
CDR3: CASSLTAQGSGGEQYF

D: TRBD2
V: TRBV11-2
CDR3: CASTATSGIWNEQFF

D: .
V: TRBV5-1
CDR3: CASSLEGTPREEQYF

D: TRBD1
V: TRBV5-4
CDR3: CASSRDSPNSGNTIYF